Included here is one T cell receptor (beta chain) sequence, with context. Its antigen is as yet unknown. The data were taken from a study of T cell responses to AZD1222 COVID-19 vaccine. The study's findings and limits: Spike-wide coverage was observed for vaccine-associated CD4 TCRs, with dominant responses at 160-218 and 743-854. Researchers took repertoire samples only after the peak T cell response had come. In a largely white British group with more females than males, clonal diversity was possibly underestimated.

This table comes from immunoSEQ multiplex PCR, and its TCRdb copy is limited to in-frame clones, with some not included. The sample consists of some 79,000 clones, around three quarters of them appearing once. Second-dose timings of about 4 or about 12 weeks were pooled. The CDR3 consists of 12 residues. V lost 6 bases and J 3 bases, leaving 9 bases between the germline ends. Per germline, CDR1 LGHDT and CDR2 YNNKEL (reference sequence). This TCR was sampled from an adult who received the AZD1222 COVID-19 vaccine. The sequenced sample was peripheral blood, obtained 28 days after the second AZD1222 dose. The chain recombines TRBV3-1 (or the pseudogene TRBV3-2) with TRBJ2-7; D unresolved. CDR3 DNA: TGTGCCAGCAGGCAGGCCGGCTACGAGCAGTACTTC. It is translated as CASRQAGYEQYF.